Here is one T cell receptor beta chain with its context. The antigen remains unidentified. This record belongs to a study of T cell responses to AZD1222 COVID-19 vaccine. Whole-study findings and limits: Clonal diversity was possibly underestimated, and white British individuals and females predominated among donors.

The CDR3 length is 11 residues. Looked up from germline, CDR1 is DFQATT and CDR2 is SNEGSKA (reference sequence). V lost 6 bases to trimming and J lost 6 bases, with 11 bases between them. Only in-frame clones appear in the TCRdb table, and some are missing; sequencing was by immunoSEQ multiplex PCR. The sample has 70,000 to 95,000 clones; roughly 91% are singletons. Here the sequenced sample was peripheral blood, taken on day 0 of MenACWY control vaccination. V and J are TRBV20-1 and TRBJ1-2, with D unresolved. The receptor was isolated from an adult in good health. DNA for the CDR3: TGCAGTGCATTTGTCCTGGATGGCTACACCTTC. Translation gives CSAFVLDGYTF.